This T cell receptor beta chain was obtained from a study of shared clonotypes between healthy human individuals. V lost 7 bases, J lost 5 bases, and 12 bases lay in between. CDR3 length: 13 amino acids. Germline V gene lookup returns CDR1 MNHEY and CDR2 SMNVEV (reference sequence). Cells designated naive CD8 were CD45RO-negative and were positively selected for CCR7, with terminally differentiated effector memory CD45RA+ cells excluded. The method was immunoSEQ multiplex PCR; TCRdb's version includes in-frame clones alone and lacks a portion of them. Among roughly 550,000 clones listed, nearly 97% were seen once.

The TCR comes from a woman aged 25-40 years in good health. This chain uses TRBV27 with TRBJ2-1; a weak D match, TRBD1 (6 bases). Sequenced sample: naive CD8+ T cells sorted from blood. The CDR3 sequence is CASTSGQHNEQFF. The CDR3 DNA follows: TGTGCCAGCACAAGCGGACAGCACAATGAGCAGTTCTTC.